The entry below gives a single TCR beta chain sequence along with its context. V lost 0 bases to trimming and J lost 5 bases; unmatched junction nucleotides: 9. The CDR3 consists of 16 residues. Germline CDR1 reads GTSNPN; CDR2 reads SVGIG (reference sequence). This entry is derived from a study of control samples from healthy donors and cancer patients. Here immunoSEQ multiplex PCR was the method, and the copy in TCRdb shows in-frame clones only, minus some. Counted here are fewer than 70,000 clones, roughly 94% occurring once; the ten biggest clones make up approximately 4.3%. The sequence was collected from a man under 40 in good health. Sequences were obtained from blood. J is TRBJ2-7 and V is TRBV30; 11 positions agree with TRBD1. The CDR3 region has the DNA TGTGCCTGGAGTGTAGCCGGGACAGGGGGATCCCACGAGCAGTACTTC. This sequence encodes CAWSVAGTGGSHEQYF. Full variable domain (remainder filled in from reference TRBV30 and TRBJ2-7): SQTIHQWPATLVQPVGSPLSLECTVEGTSNPNLYWYRQAAGRGLQLLFYSVGIGQISSEVPQNLSASRPQDRQFILSSKKLLLSDSGFYLCAWSVAGTGGSHEQYFGPGTRLTVT.